Listed below are T cell receptor beta chains from one sample, sequenced in a study of early T cells in non-severe SARS-CoV-2 infection. TCRdb itself ran the 5' RACE reads through MiXCR, one entry per CDR3 protein. The sample has 90,000 to 100,000 distinct CDR3 sequences; over 10% are singletons. Material: whole blood. These TCRs come from an adult who was a healthcare worker with PCR-confirmed SARS-CoV-2 infection or an uninfected control (not recorded which). Each CDR3 is given with its conserved first and last residue. A D gene is named only where the DNA matches it firmly. Only part of the rows carry a size: once, few, many, or a class if the clone is expanded.

V	D	J	size	CDR3	DNA
TRBV2	TRBD1	TRBJ1-5	.	CASSDSGQGYQPQHF	TGTGCCAGCAGTGATTCGGGACAGGGGTATCAGCCCCAGCATTTT
TRBV7-2	.	TRBJ2-7	few	CASSSTATYEQYF	TGTGCCAGCAGCTCCACGGCCACGTACGAGCAGTACTTC
TRBV20-1	TRBD2	TRBJ2-7	many	CSAGREGNYF	TGCAGTGCCGGGAGGGAGGGAAACTACTTC
TRBV5-4	TRBD1	TRBJ2-4	many	CATLDRGQNIQYF	TGTGCCACCCTGGACAGGGGTCAAAACATTCAGTACTTC
TRBV12-3/TRBV12-4	.	TRBJ2-5	.	CASSLNAGASETQYF	TGTGCCAGCAGTCTCAATGCAGGGGCGTCAGAGACCCAGTACTTC
TRBV6-6	TRBD2	TRBJ2-3	many	CASSYSIGAGGRTDTQYF	TGTGCCAGCAGTTACTCGATCGGAGCGGGGGGGAGAACAGATACGCAGTATTTT
TRBV4-1	.	TRBJ2-3	.	CASSQAVRIVAQYF	TGCGCCAGCAGCCAAGCGGTTAGGATTGTCGCGCAGTATTTT
TRBV2	TRBD1	TRBJ1-4	many	CASGVRGREKLFF	TGTGCCTCCGGGGTCAGGGGGCGTGAAAAACTGTTTTTT
TRBV6-6	TRBD1	TRBJ1-5	many	CASSPGQALRQPQHF	TGTGCCAGCAGCCCCGGACAGGCCCTTAGACAGCCCCAGCATTTT
TRBV28	.	TRBJ2-2	many	CASSLYRGHTGELFF	TGTGCCAGCAGTTTGTATAGGGGTCACACCGGGGAGCTGTTTTTT
TRBV20-1	.	TRBJ2-7	.	CSAADRYEQYF	TGCAGTGCTGCAGACAGGTACGAGCAGTACTTC
TRBV6-1	.	TRBJ2-1	many	CASSPGLGNEQFF	TGTGCCAGCAGTCCGGGTCTCGGCAATGAGCAGTTCTTC
TRBV4-1	TRBD2	TRBJ2-7	many	CASSRQLAGGHYEQYF	TGCGCCAGCAGCCGCCAACTAGCGGGGGGGCACTACGAGCAGTACTTC
TRBV12-3/TRBV12-4	TRBD2	TRBJ2-1	.	CASRGTSGSSSYNEQFF	TGTGCCAGCAGGGGGACTAGCGGGTCTAGCTCCTACAATGAGCAGTTCTTC
TRBV12-3/TRBV12-4	TRBD2	TRBJ2-2	few	CASSFWTSGANRANTGELFF	TGTGCCAGCAGTTTTTGGACTAGCGGGGCCAACCGCGCGAACACCGGGGAGCTGTTTTTT
TRBV20-1	TRBD1	TRBJ2-7	many	CSAPGQTYEQYF	TGCAGTGCCCCGGGACAGACCTACGAGCAGTACTTC
TRBV2	.	TRBJ2-7	few	CASRGTLADEQYF	TGTGCCAGCCGAGGGACTTTGGCGGACGAGCAGTACTTC
TRBV5-8	.	TRBJ2-3	many	CASSLVQAELTDTQYF	TGTGCCAGCAGCTTGGTCCAGGCCGAACTCACAGATACGCAGTATTTT
TRBV7-9	TRBD2	TRBJ2-5	.	CASSFVGGRETQYF	TGTGCCAGCAGCTTCGTCGGCGGGAGAGAGACCCAGTACTTC
TRBV4-2	TRBD1	TRBJ1-6	few	CASSQDRAGGPDNSPLHF	TGTGCCAGCAGCCAAGATCGGGCAGGGGGGCCCGATAATTCACCCCTCCACTTT
TRBV2	.	TRBJ2-1	few	CASQRSNYNEQFF	TGTGCCAGCCAGCGGTCTAACTACAATGAGCAGTTCTTC
TRBV28	.	TRBJ1-6	few	CASIGGRIDSPLHF	TGTGCCAGCATTGGGGGGCGCATCGATTCACCCCTCCACTTT
TRBV28	TRBD1	TRBJ2-4	many	CASSSMDRIEGIQYF	TGTGCCAGCAGTTCTATGGACAGGATCGAGGGCATTCAGTACTTC
TRBV20-1	.	TRBJ2-7	.	CSARARQTYEQYF	TGCAGTGCTAGGGCAAGACAGACCTACGAGCAGTACTTC
TRBV12-3/TRBV12-4	.	TRBJ1-1	few	CASSPSRKNTEAFF	TGTGCCAGCAGTCCAAGTAGGAAGAACACTGAAGCTTTCTTT
TRBV7-9	TRBD1	TRBJ1-5	many	CASSPGGQGNQPQHF	TGTGCCAGCAGCCCCGGGGGACAGGGGAATCAGCCCCAGCATTTT
TRBV4-2	.	TRBJ1-1	many	CASKGTALNTEAFF	TGTGCCAGCAAGGGAACCGCCTTGAACACTGAAGCTTTCTTT
TRBV7-9	TRBD1	TRBJ2-7	many	CASSRPGQAGVEQYF	TGTGCCAGCAGCAGGCCGGGACAGGCGGGCGTCGAGCAGTACTTC
TRBV5-1	.	TRBJ2-5	few	CASSLRSGETQYF	TGCGCCAGCAGCTTGCGTTCGGGGGAGACCCAGTACTTC
TRBV12-5	.	TRBJ1-4	.	CASGGHPNEKLFF	TGTGCTAGTGGGGGTCACCCTAATGAAAAACTGTTTTTT
TRBV6-6	TRBD1	TRBJ2-7	.	CASRLLDRVFHEQYF	TGTGCCAGCAGACTCTTAGACAGGGTTTTCCACGAGCAGTACTTC
TRBV28	.	TRBJ1-5	many	CASETAGIYSNQPQHF	TGTGCCAGTGAAACAGCCGGAATCTATAGCAATCAGCCCCAGCATTTT
TRBV6-6	.	TRBJ1-6	many	CASSYGPDSPLHF	TGTGCCAGCAGTTACGGGCCGGATTCACCCCTCCACTTT
TRBV10-3	TRBD1	TRBJ2-7	once	CAISGQGKDEQYF	TGTGCCATCAGTGGACAGGGGAAGGACGAGCAGTACTTC
TRBV29-1	.	TRBJ2-4	.	CSVVGRAIQYF	TGCAGCGTTGTGGGTCGGGCTATTCAGTACTTC
TRBV4-1	.	TRBJ2-3	.	CASSQAGVSPDTQYF	TGCGCCAGCAGCCAAGCGGGGGTATCGCCAGATACGCAGTATTTT
TRBV5-4	.	TRBJ1-6	.	CASRPGTTNSPLHF	TGTGCCAGCAGACCGGGGACAACCAATTCACCCCTCCACTTT
TRBV6-6	.	TRBJ2-5	.	CASSYSSSGNQYF	TGTGCCAGCAGTTACTCGAGTTCGGGGAACCAGTACTTC
TRBV5-4	TRBD1	TRBJ2-2	many	CASSLRQGSGTGELFF	TGTGCCAGCAGCTTGCGACAGGGGTCGGGCACCGGGGAGCTGTTTTTT
TRBV15	TRBD1	TRBJ1-4	many	CATSRTGGSTNEKLFF	TGTGCCACCAGCAGAACAGGGGGTTCAACTAATGAAAAACTGTTTTTT
TRBV5-1	.	TRBJ1-2	few	CASSLEVARGYTF	TGCGCCAGCAGCTTGGAGGTAGCTCGGGGCTACACCTTC